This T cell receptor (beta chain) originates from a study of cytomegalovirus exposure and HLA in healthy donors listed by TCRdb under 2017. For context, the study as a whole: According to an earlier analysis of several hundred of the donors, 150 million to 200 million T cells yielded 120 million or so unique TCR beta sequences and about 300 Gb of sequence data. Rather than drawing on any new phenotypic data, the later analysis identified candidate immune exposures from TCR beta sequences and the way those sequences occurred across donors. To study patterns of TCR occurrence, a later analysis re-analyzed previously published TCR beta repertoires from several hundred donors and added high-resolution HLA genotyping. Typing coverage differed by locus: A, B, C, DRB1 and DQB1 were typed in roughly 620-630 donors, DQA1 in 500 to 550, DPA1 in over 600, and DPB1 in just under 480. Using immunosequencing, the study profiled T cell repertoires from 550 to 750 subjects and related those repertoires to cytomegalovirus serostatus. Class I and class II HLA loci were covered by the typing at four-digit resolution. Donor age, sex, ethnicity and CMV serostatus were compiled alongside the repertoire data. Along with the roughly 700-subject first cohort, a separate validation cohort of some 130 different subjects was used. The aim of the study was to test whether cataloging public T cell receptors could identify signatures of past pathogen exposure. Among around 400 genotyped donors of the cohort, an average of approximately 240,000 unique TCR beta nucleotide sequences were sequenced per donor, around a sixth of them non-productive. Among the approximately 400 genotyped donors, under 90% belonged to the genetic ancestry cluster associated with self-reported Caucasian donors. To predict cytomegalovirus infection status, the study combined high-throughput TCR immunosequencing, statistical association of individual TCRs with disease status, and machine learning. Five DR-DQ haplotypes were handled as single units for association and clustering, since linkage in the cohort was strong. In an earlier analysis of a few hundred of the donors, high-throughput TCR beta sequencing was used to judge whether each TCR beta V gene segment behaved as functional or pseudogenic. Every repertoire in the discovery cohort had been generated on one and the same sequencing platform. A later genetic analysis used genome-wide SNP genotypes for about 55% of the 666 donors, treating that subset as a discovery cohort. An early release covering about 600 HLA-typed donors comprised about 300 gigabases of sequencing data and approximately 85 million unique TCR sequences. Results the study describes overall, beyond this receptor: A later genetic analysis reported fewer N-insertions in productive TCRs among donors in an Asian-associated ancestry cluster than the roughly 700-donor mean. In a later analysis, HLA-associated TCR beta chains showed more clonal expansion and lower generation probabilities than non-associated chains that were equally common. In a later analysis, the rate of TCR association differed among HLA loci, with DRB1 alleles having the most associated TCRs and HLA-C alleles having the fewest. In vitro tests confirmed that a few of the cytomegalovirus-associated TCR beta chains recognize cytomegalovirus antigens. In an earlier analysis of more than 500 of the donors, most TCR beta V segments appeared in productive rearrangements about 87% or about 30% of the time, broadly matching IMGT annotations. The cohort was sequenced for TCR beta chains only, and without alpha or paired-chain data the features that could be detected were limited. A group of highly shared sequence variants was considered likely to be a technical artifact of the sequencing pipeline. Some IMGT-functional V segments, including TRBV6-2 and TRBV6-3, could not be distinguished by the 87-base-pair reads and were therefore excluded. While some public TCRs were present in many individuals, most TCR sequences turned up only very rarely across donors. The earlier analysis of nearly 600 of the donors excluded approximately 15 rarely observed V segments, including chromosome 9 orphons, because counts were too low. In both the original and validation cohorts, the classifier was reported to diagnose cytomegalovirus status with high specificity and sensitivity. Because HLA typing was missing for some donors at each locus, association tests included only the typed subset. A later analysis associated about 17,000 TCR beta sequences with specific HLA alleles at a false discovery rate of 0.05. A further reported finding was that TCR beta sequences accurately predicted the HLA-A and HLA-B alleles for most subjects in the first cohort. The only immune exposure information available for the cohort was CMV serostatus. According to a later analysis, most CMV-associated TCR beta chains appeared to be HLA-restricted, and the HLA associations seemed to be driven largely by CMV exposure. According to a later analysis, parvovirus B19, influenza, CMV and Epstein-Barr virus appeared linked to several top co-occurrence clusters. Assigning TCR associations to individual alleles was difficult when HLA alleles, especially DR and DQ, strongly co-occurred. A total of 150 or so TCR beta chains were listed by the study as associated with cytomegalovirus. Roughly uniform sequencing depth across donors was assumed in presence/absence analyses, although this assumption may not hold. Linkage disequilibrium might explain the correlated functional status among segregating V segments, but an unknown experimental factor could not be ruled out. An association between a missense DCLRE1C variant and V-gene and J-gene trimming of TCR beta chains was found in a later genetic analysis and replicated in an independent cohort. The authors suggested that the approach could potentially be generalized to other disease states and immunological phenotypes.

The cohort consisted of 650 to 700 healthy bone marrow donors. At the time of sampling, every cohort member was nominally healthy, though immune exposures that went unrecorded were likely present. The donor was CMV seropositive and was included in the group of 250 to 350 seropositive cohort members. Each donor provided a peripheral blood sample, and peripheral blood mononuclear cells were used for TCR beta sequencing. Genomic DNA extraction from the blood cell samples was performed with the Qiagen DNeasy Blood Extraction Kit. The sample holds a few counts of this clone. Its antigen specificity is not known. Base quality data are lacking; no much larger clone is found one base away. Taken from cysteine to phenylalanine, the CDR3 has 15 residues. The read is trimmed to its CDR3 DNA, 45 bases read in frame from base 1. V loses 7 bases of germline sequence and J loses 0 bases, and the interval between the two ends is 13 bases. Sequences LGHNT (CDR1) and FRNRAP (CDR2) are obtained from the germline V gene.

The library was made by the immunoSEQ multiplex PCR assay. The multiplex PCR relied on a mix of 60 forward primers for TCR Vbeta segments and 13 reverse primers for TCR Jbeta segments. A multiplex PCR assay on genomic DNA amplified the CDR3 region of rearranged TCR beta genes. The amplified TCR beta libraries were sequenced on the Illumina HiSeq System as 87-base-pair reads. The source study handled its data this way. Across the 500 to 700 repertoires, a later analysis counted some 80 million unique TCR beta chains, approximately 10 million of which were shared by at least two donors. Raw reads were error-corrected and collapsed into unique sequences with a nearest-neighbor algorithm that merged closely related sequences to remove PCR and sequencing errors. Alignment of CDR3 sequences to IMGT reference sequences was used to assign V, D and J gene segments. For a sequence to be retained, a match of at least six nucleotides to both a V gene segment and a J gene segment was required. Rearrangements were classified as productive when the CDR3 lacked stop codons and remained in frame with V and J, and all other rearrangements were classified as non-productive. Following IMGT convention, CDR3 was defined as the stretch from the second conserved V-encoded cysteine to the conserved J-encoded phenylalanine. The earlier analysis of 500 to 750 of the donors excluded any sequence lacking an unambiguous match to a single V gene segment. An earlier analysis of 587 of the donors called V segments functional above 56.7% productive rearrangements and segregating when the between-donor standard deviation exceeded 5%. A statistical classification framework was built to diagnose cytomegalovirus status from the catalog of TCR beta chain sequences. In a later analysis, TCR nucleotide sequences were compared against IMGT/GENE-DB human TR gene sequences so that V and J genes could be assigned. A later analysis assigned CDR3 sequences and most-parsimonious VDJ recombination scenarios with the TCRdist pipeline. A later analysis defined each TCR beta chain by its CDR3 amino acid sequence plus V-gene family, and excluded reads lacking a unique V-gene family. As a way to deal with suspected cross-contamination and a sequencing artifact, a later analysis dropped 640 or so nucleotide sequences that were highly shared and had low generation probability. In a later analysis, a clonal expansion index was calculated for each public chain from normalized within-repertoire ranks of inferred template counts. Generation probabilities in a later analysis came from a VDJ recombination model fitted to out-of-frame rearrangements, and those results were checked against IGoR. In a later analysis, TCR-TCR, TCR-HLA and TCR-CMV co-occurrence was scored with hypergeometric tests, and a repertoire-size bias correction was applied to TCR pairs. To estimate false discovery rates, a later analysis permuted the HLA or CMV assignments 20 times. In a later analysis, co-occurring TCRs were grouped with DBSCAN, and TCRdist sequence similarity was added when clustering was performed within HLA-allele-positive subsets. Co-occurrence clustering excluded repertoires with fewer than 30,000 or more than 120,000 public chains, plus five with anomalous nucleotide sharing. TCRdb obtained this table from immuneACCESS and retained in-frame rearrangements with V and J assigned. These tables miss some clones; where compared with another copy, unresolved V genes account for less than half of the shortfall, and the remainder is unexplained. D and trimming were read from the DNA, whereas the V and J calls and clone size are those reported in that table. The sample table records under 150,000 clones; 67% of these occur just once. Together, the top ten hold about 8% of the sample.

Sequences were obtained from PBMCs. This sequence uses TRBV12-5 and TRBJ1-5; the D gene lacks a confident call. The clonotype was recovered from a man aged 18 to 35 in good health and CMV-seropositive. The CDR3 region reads CASERWRYSNQPQHF. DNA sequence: TGTGCTAGTGAAAGGTGGCGGTATAGCAATCAGCCCCAGCATTTT.